This T cell receptor beta chain came from a study of preoperative IRX-2 immunotherapy in early breast cancer. CDR1 and CDR2 (germline): SGHDN, FVKESK. The CDR3 is 16 amino acids. A word on this clone: A read error may account for a junction end that differs from germline.

Repertoires were generated with immunoSEQ multiplex PCR, while TCRdb's copy carries only in-frame clones and drops some. The sample lists approximately 11,000 clones, approximately 79% seen once, with roughly 5.6% in the top ten. Noted treatment: preoperative locoregional IRX-2 cytokine immunotherapy. Patients received preoperative, locoregional IRX-2 cytokine immunotherapy in a phase Ib study. The sequences come from lymph node tissue, collected before IRX-2 immunotherapy. V gene TRBV14 combines with J gene TRBJ1-1; D ambiguous. The TCR comes from a human donor with breast cancer. CDR3 sequence reads: CASSEDRATGKTEAFF. As DNA, the CDR3 is TGTGCCAGCAGCGAAGATAGGGCCACCGGGAAAACCGAAGCTTTCTTT.